This entry lists 6 T cell receptor beta chains sequenced from one sample in a study of T cells in Graves' hyperthyroidism and ophthalmopathy. Amplification of TCR beta CDR3 regions used RNA as the template. HTBI primers drove first-round RT-PCR of the TCR CDR3. TCRdb independently ran MiXCR on the multiplex PCR reads; one entry per CDR3 protein. The sample shows about 620,000 distinct CDR3 sequences, 16% of them seen only once. What was sequenced was blood. The receptor set was obtained from a woman aged 25 to 39 with Graves' hyperthyroidism.

This clonotype came up many times. This chain links TRBV20-1 with TRBJ2-3; D is unresolved. V lost 3 bases and J lost 6, with 7 bases in between. This CDR3 comprises 11 residues. In germline, CDR1 is DFQATT, CDR2 SNEGSKA (reference sequence). CDR3 bases: TGCAGTGCTAGGGGTATGGATACGCAGTATTTT. Its protein product is CSARGMDTQYF.

A few counts support this clonotype. The gene calls are TRBV30 and TRBJ2-5; D is ambiguous. CDR3 length equals 14 residues. V lost 7 bases and J 5 bases, leaving 20 bases between the germline ends. Germline assignment: CDR1 GTSNPN and CDR2 SVGIG (reference sequence). The CDR3 DNA reads TGTGCCTCCCGGATGGGGTCTGGTCTCGAGACCCAGTACTTC. Amino acids: CASRMGSGLETQYF.

This clonotype was detected ten times or more. The rearrangement uses TRBV12-3 or TRBV12-4 and TRBJ1-1, with a weak D call TRBD1 (5 bases). Trimming pared 2 bases from V and 1 base from J, leaving 11 bases between. The CDR3 length is 15 residues. The CDR3 here is CASSLQGLGNTEAFF. The CDR3, as DNA: TGTGCCAGCAGTTTACAGGGCCTGGGGAACACTGAAGCTTTCTTT.

The chain joins TRBV20-1 to TRBJ1-2; tentative D call: TRBD1 (5 bases). Trimming shortened V by 2 bases and J by 0 bases, and 16 bases separated the two germline ends. The CDR3 runs 16 residues. The germline gives CDR1 DFQATT, CDR2 SNEGSKA (reference sequence). The CDR3 nucleotides read TGCAGTGCTAGACCGGGACTCACTATGACTAACTATGGCTACACCTTC. Its protein is CSARPGLTMTNYGYTF.

This clonotype was found many times. This chain connects TRBV11-2 to TRBJ2-1, with 9 bases aligning to TRBD2. J gave up 6 bases and V 1 base, and 7 bases lay outside the gene matches. The CDR3 sequence is 16 residues long. The germline V gene encodes CDR1 SGHAT and CDR2 FQNNGV. The CDR3, as DNA: TGTGCCAGCAGCTTAGTGGGGGGACTAGCTTCCAATGAGCAGTTCTTC. This codes for CASSLVGGLASNEQFF.

The chain couples TRBV12-3 or TRBV12-4 to TRBJ2-5; 11 nucleotides align to TRBD2. Unmatched junction bases numbered 10, after V lost 6 bases and J lost 4 bases. The CDR3 is 16 residues long. The CDR3 region has the DNA TGTGCCAGCAGCCCGGGACTAGCGGCTTCTGGAGAGACCCAGTACTTC. Protein sequence: CASSPGLAASGETQYF.